This T cell receptor (beta chain) is drawn from a study of identical twins. MiXCR was run by TCRdb on the 5' RACE reads, yielding one entry per CDR3 protein. The top ten clones hold approximately 0.25% of a sample with 1.5 million to 2 million distinct CDR3 sequences, about 32% of them seen once. This CDR3 region has 15 residues. Germline CDR1 and CDR2: ENHRY and SYGVKD. Trimming took 8 bases from V and 3 from J; bases not matched to a gene: 6. The chain uses TRBV10-3 and TRBJ2-1, with 11 bases that match TRBD2. The sequencing sample was made of cord blood. This sequence originates from a newborn girl in good health. The CDR3 nucleotides are TGTGCCATCTCCTTCACTAGCGGGGGCTACAATGAGCAGTTCTTC. Translated, it gives CAISFTSGGYNEQFF.